The clone carrying this T cell receptor (beta chain) occurred a few times. Given a much more abundant clone one base away, this may be a read error. The sample originates from a study of T-cell reconstitution after alpha-beta-depleted transplantation in children. A TCRbeta library incorporating unique molecular identifiers was prepared. Each CDR3 protein is one row after TCRdb ran MiXCR on the PCR reads. The sample consists of around 500,000 distinct CDR3 sequences, 9.5% to 15% of them appearing once. Trimming removed 3 bases from V and 3 bases from J, with 3 bases in between. Germline V gene data show CDR1 as SGHAT and CDR2 as FQNNGV. This CDR3 comprises 11 residues.

V gene TRBV11-2 combines with J gene TRBJ2-7; the D is unclear. This clonotype originated in a human donor who donated a stem cell graft to a child with combined immunodeficiency. Sequencing was performed on PBMCs from the stem cell graft donor, taken from the stem cell graft. The CDR3 nucleotides read TGTGCCAGCAGCTTCGTCTACGAGCAGTACTTC. It codes for CASSFVYEQYF.